Listed below are T cell receptor beta chains from one sample, sequenced in a study of tumor-infiltrating lymphocytes in primary liver carcinoma. TCRdb reprocessed the multiplex PCR reads via MiXCR and lists one record per CDR3 protein. The sample shows roughly 180,000 distinct CDR3 sequences, about 60% of them seen only once. Material: peripheral blood. Receptor source: a middle-aged man with primary liver carcinoma and hepatitis B virus infection. CDR3s include the opening cysteine and the closing phenylalanine or tryptophan. A D gene is named only where the DNA matches it firmly. The size entry is marked missing in some rows and otherwise reads once, few, many or a size class.

d_call | clone_size | j_call | v_call | cdr3_nt | cdr3_aa
- | - | TRBJ2-4 | TRBV12-5 | TGTGCTAGTGGTTTGCTGTCGAGTGGAAACATTCAGTACTTC | CASGLLSSGNIQYF
TRBD2 | - | TRBJ2-7 | TRBV6-5 | TGTGCCTGTGGGACTAGGAACTACGAGCAGTACTTC | CACGTRNYEQYF
- | - | TRBJ2-1 | TRBV10-2 | TGCGCCAGCAGTGCGGGTGGCTTCTACAATGAGCAGTTCTTC | CASSAGGFYNEQFF
TRBD2 | many | TRBJ2-1 | TRBV11-2 | TGTGCCAGCAGCCTCCGGACTAGCGGGAGTGGTGAGCAGTTCTTC | CASSLRTSGSGEQFF
- | - | TRBJ2-5 | TRBV11-2 | TGTGCCAGCAGCACAGATCGGGACACCCAAGAGACCCAGTACTTC | CASSTDRDTQETQYF
- | - | TRBJ2-1 | TRBV6-1 | TGTGCCAGCAGTCGGGATTTTGGGGTCGATGAGCAGTTCTTC | CASSRDFGVDEQFF
TRBD1 | - | TRBJ2-7 | TRBV6-1 | TGTGCCAGCAACCAGACAGGGAAGATTGCGGGCGAGCAGTACTTC | CASNQTGKIAGEQYF
- | - | TRBJ2-1 | TRBV4-2 | TGTGCCAGCAGAGATTTAGCGGATAGCTCCTACAATGAGCAGTTCTTC | CASRDLADSSYNEQFF
- | - | TRBJ2-3 | TRBV29-1 | TGCAACGTTGATCAGGGCGCAGATACGCAGTATTTT | CNVDQGADTQYF
TRBD2 | many | TRBJ2-7 | TRBV29-1 | TGCAGCGTTGGGGGACTAGCGGGTCAGGTTCGGGAGCAGTACTTC | CSVGGLAGQVREQYF
- | - | TRBJ2-3 | TRBV29-1 | TGCAGCGTTGAAGAGGGGCCGGGCACAGATACGCAGTATTTT | CSVEEGPGTDTQYF
TRBD2 | - | TRBJ2-3 | TRBV13 | TGTGCCAGCAGCTCCCGGGAGGGGGCAGATACGCAGTATTTT | CASSSREGADTQYF
- | once | TRBJ2-6 | TRBV12-3/TRBV12-4 | TGTGCCAGCACGGACTATGGGGCTGGGGCCAACGTCCTGACTTTC | CASTDYGAGANVLTF
- | - | TRBJ1-2 | TRBV10-3 | TGTGCCATCACCCTCGGGGCAGAGGGCTATGGCTACACCTTC | CAITLGAEGYGYTF
- | - | TRBJ1-1 | TRBV10-3 | TGTGCCATCAGTGAACACGGGAACACTGAAGCTTTCTTT | CAISEHGNTEAFF
TRBD1 | - | TRBJ2-1 | TRBV5-4 | TGTGCCAGCAGCTTAAAGACAGGGGCGGCCAATGAGCAGTTCTTC | CASSLKTGAANEQFF
TRBD2 | - | TRBJ2-1 | TRBV12-3/TRBV12-4 | TGTGCCAGCAGTTTCCCACCATTCCAAGCGGGAGGTGGCAATGAGCAGTTCTTC | CASSFPPFQAGGGNEQFF
TRBD1 | - | TRBJ2-7 | TRBV29-1 | TGCAGCGTGGGACAGATCCAAGAGGCCCAGTACTTC | CSVGQIQEAQYF
- | - | TRBJ2-7 | TRBV29-1 | TGCAGCGCCTCGGAGGCGCGCGAGCAGTACTTC | CSASEAREQYF
TRBD2 | few | TRBJ2-7 | TRBV6-1 | TGTGCCAGCAGACTAGCGGAGGACTACGAGCAGTACTTC | CASRLAEDYEQYF
- | few | TRBJ2-5 | TRBV5-6 | TGTGCCAGCAGCTTCCGGGGTGGGATCGTGACCCAGTACTTC | CASSFRGGIVTQYF
- | - | TRBJ2-1 | TRBV4-1 | TGCGCCAGCAGCCGCGCCCCTAGCCCCAGGGAAGGGCAGTTCTTC | CASSRAPSPREGQFF
TRBD1 | - | TRBJ1-6 | TRBV12-3/TRBV12-4 | TGTGCCAGCAGTTCCGCGACAGGGGGAGGGAATTCACCCCTCCACTTT | CASSSATGGGNSPLHF
- | - | TRBJ2-1 | TRBV29-1 | TGCAGTGTTGTGAGCGGCTCCTACAATGAGCAGTTCTTC | CSVVSGSYNEQFF
- | few | TRBJ1-2 | TRBV6-1 | TGTGCCAGCTCCCAACCTCGGACCCCCTTTTATGGCTACACCTTC | CASSQPRTPFYGYTF
- | many | TRBJ2-1 | TRBV10-3 | TGTGCCATCAGTGACGCAGGGGGGTCCAATGAGCAGTTCTTC | CAISDAGGSNEQFF
- | few | TRBJ1-2 | TRBV6-1 | TGTGCCAGCAGTGAAGGAGTACAGGGAGGTGGCTACACCTTC | CASSEGVQGGGYTF
- | many | TRBJ2-1 | TRBV11-2 | TGTGCCAGCAGCTTGAGAGGGGTTTCCTACAATGAGCAGTTCTTC | CASSLRGVSYNEQFF
TRBD2 | - | TRBJ2-3 | TRBV10-3 | TGTGCCATCAGGAGGGCTAGCGGCTCAGATACGCAGTATTTT | CAIRRASGSDTQYF
- | - | TRBJ2-3 | TRBV5-4 | TGTGCCACCAGCCATCTCGGCCCAGCGTGGGAGGGCACAGATACGCAGTATTTT | CATSHLGPAWEGTDTQYF
TRBD1 | - | TRBJ1-3 | TRBV10-2 | TGCACCAGCAGTGCCCTGACAGGGGTGGTGGACACCATATATTTT | CTSSALTGVVDTIYF
- | - | TRBJ2-7 | TRBV5-6 | TGTACCAGCAGCTTCGGCGGAACGGGACTCGGCTACGAGCAGTACTTC | CTSSFGGTGLGYEQYF
- | many | TRBJ1-2 | TRBV6-5 | TGTGCCAGCAGTCGAGGACGGCGGGACTATGGCTACACCTTC | CASSRGRRDYGYTF
TRBD2 | - | TRBJ2-4 | TRBV12-3/TRBV12-4 | TGTGCCACCTCGTCTCCCCGGGAGGGGGAGAACATTCAGTACTTC | CATSSPREGENIQYF
- | - | TRBJ1-1 | TRBV11-2 | TGTGGCAGCAGGGGATTCGGCGGACAGAGCTTGAGCACTGAAGCTTTCTTT | CGSRGFGGQSLSTEAFF
- | - | TRBJ2-3 | TRBV6-1 | TGTGCCAGCAGCGCGGACGTCCGCACAGATACGCAGTATTTT | CASSADVRTDTQYF
- | few | TRBJ2-5 | TRBV10-2 | TGCGCCAGCAGCGTCCTGGCCGTAGTGGGGACCCAGTACTTC | CASSVLAVVGTQYF
TRBD2 | - | TRBJ2-2 | TRBV4-1 | TGCGCCAGCAACCAAGGACCTAGCGGGTTCGACACCGGGGAGCTGTTTTTT | CASNQGPSGFDTGELFF
- | - | TRBJ2-3 | TRBV7-8 | TGTGCCAGCAGCCACACGCGAACCACAGATACGCAGTATTTT | CASSHTRTTDTQYF
- | once | TRBJ2-1 | TRBV6-2/TRBV6-3 | TGTGCCAGCAGTTCGGGCTTAAACTACTACGATGAGCAGTTCTTC | CASSSGLNYYDEQFF
TRBD1 | - | TRBJ2-7 | TRBV29-1 | TGCAGCGTCTCCCCGGGACAGGGGTCCTACGAGCAGTACTTC | CSVSPGQGSYEQYF
TRBD2 | few | TRBJ2-5 | TRBV4-1 | TGCGCCAGCAGCCAAGATGGGGTGGCTAGCGGGATCATAGAGACCCAGTACTTC | CASSQDGVASGIIETQYF